This TCR beta chain was captured by sequencing in a study of T cells after yellow fever vaccination. TCRdb independently ran MiXCR on the 5' RACE reads; one entry per CDR3 protein. The sample contains some 350,000 distinct CDR3 sequences, 4.1% of which appear only once. This clonotype was seen repeatedly, ten times or more. The germline V gene encodes CDR1 KGHSH and CDR2 LQKENI. The junction had 8 bases not matched to a gene; V was cut back by 1 base and J by 6 bases. The CDR3 length is 15 residues. The material sequenced was PBMCs, taken 5 days after the yellow fever booster vaccination. The sequence derives from a man younger than 30 who received the YFV17D yellow fever vaccine. This chain uses TRBV18 with TRBJ1-1; TRBD1 matches at 7 bases. The CDR3 nucleotides read TGTGCCAGCTCACCACTGACAGGGTCTTACGCTGAAGCTTTCTTT. It codes for CASSPLTGSYAEAFF.